One and the same sample provided the 31 T cell receptor beta chains below, sequenced in a study of blood T cell repertoires in COVID-19. The table came from immunoSEQ multiplex PCR; TCRdb's copy has only in-frame clones and leaves some out. The sample gives approximately 240,000 clones, around 84% of which show up once; 15% to 20% is in the top ten. Sequencing was done on a sample of peripheral blood. Receptors were obtained from an elderly woman with active or convalescent COVID-19.

The sample holds a few counts of this clone. The chain uses TRBV11-3 and TRBJ2-3; 8 bases line up with TRBD2. J gave up 3 bases and V 1 base, and 9 bases lay outside the gene matches. Germline CDR1 SGHNT, CDR2 YENEEA. The CDR3 spans 17 residues. CDR3 sequence reads: CASSLGFFSGETDTQYF. CDR3 coding DNA: TGTGCCAGCAGCTTAGGGTTTTTTAGCGGGGAGACAGATACGCAGTATTTT.

The sample holds a few counts of this clone. This chain uses TRBV12-5 with TRBJ2-7, with 10 positions matching TRBD1. V shed 2 bases and J 3 bases; nucleotides not matched to a gene: 7. CDR3 length: 16 residues. Germline CDR1 LGHNT, CDR2 FRNRAP. CDR3 sequence: CASGLPPGQGFYEQYF. The CDR3 nucleotides are TGTGCTAGTGGTTTGCCACCGGGACAGGGGTTCTACGAGCAGTACTTC.

This rearrangement joins TRBV19 to TRBJ1-2, with a possible D match to TRBD1 (6 bases). The germline gives CDR1 LNHDA, CDR2 SQIVND (reference sequence). This CDR3 is built from 14 residues. Trimming pared 2 bases from V and 4 bases from J, leaving 11 bases between. CDR3 sequence reads: CASSIWDNPYGYTF. CDR3 nucleotide sequence: TGTGCCAGTAGTATATGGGACAACCCCTATGGCTACACCTTC.

The chain employs TRBV5-3 and TRBJ2-7; TRBD1 aligns across 7 bases. TRBV5-3 is sorted into the ORF group, with uncertain function. The CDR3 runs 15 residues. The V gene end was trimmed by 4 bases and the J gene end by 3 bases; junction bases not matched to a gene: 10. CDR3 sequence (DNA): TGTGCCAGAAGCCGACAGGGAAGACGGGGCTACGAGCAGTACTTC. Amino acids: CARSRQGRRGYEQYF.

The genes are TRBV7-3 and TRBJ2-4; D remains ambiguous. Germline CDR1 reads SGHTA; CDR2 reads FQGTGA. With 2 bases removed from V and 9 bases from J, the gap between germline ends came to 11 bases. This CDR3 spans 13 amino acids. This CDR3 is CASSLDTVGIQYF. DNA of the CDR3: TGTGCCAGCAGCTTAGACACGGTCGGCATTCAGTACTTC.

This clone was recorded once. The gene calls are TRBV25-1 and TRBJ2-3; D is possibly TRBD2 (7 bases). The CDR3 totals 14 residues. V dropped 10 bases and J dropped 5 bases, with 19 bases sitting between them. Germline loops: CDR1 MGHDK, CDR2 SYGVNS. The CDR3 nucleotides read TGTGCCACCCCGAGGGGGGTAGCGGGAGATACGCAGTATTTT. Amino acid sequence: CATPRGVAGDTQYF.

V usage is TRBV7-2 and J usage is TRBJ1-4, with no clear D. From germline, CDR1 is SGHTA and CDR2 FQGNSA. Trimming stripped 4 bases from V and 7 bases from J, with 13 bases between. CDR3 length: 14 amino acids. In nucleotides, the CDR3 is TGTGCCAGCAGCTCCGACCGGGGATCTGAAAAACTGTTTTTT. It yields the protein CASSSDRGSEKLFF.

The chain combines TRBV6-2 or TRBV6-3 with TRBJ1-1, with TRBD1 identical over 9 bases. The CDR3 is 18 residues long. Trimming at V came to 6 bases and at J to 1 base, leaving 15 bases not matched to a gene. Looked up from germline, CDR1 is MNHEY and CDR2 is SVGEGT. CDR3 protein: CASSPSPGTGRGNTEAFF. CDR3 coding DNA: TGTGCCAGCAGCCCTAGCCCTGGGACAGGGAGAGGGAACACTGAAGCTTTCTTT.

This CDR3 is CASSQDEVSQETQYF. In nucleotides, the CDR3 is TGTGCCAGCAGCCAAGATGAGGTCAGTCAAGAGACCCAGTACTTC. The chain carries TRBV3-1 (or the pseudogene TRBV3-2) and TRBJ2-5; D gene uncertain. CDR1 LGHDT and CDR2 YNNKEL come from the germline V gene (reference sequence). This CDR3 has 15 residues. Trimming removed 0 bases at V and 2 bases at J, with 10 bases between.

This clone occurred a few times. The V call is TRBV20-1, the J call TRBJ2-5; 14 bases agree with TRBD2. After removal of 3 bases from V and 5 bases from J, the junction contained 5 bases not matched to a gene. Germline loops: CDR1 DFQATT, CDR2 SNEGSKA (reference sequence). The CDR3 length is 15 residues. For the CDR3, the DNA is TGCAGTGCTAGTCCCAGGACTAGCGGGGGGGAGACCCAGTACTTC. It encodes CSASPRTSGGETQYF.

V and J are TRBV5-6 and TRBJ2-7, with a tentative D call TRBD1 (6 bases). With 4 bases removed from V and 2 bases from J, the gap between germline ends came to 16 bases. The CDR3 covers 15 residues. CDR1 is SGHDT and CDR2 is YYEEEE in the germline V gene. The DNA for the CDR3 is TGTGCCAGCAGCCGGACAGTACAAAACACCTACGAGCAGTACTTC. It is translated as CASSRTVQNTYEQYF.

A remark on this clone: It is likely a read error, because the conserved phenylalanine at the end of the CDR3 is missing. Because the CDR3's place on the DNA is in doubt, the DNA is left out and the CDR3 is given as listed by TCRdb. The chain carries TRBV6-5 and TRBJ2-3; the D call of TRBD2 is as the table states it, not checked on the DNA. Per germline, CDR1 MNHEY and CDR2 SVGAGI. The CDR3 length equals 13 residues, ends included. CDR3 in amino acids: CASSYPEHRDFGV.

The rearrangement uses TRBV7-8 and TRBJ1-1; 9 bases line up with TRBD1. There are 15 residues in the CDR3. The J segment lost 11 bases and the V segment lost 5 bases, leaving 15 bases of the junction unmatched. The germline V gene encodes CDR1 SGHVS and CDR2 FQNEAQ. The CDR3 DNA reads TGTGCCAGCAGCCGATCCGGGACAGGGCGGGTTAGCGCTTTCTTT. Translated, it gives CASSRSGTGRVSAFF.

The V call is TRBV18, the J call TRBJ1-3; D is perhaps TRBD1 (6 bases). This CDR3 spans 16 amino acids. The germline CDR1 and CDR2 sequences are KGHSH and LQKENI. V lost 3 bases and J 2 bases, leaving 14 bases between the germline ends. The DNA of the CDR3 is TGTGCCAGCTCACCCCTGACAGGCTTGGCTGGAAACACCATATATTTT. This translates into CASSPLTGLAGNTIYF.

The chain carries TRBV7-8 and TRBJ2-7; 9 nucleotides align to TRBD1. After removal of 5 bases from V and 3 bases from J, the junction contained 5 bases not matched to a gene. The length of the CDR3 is 14 residues. Germline V gene sequence: CDR1 SGHVS, CDR2 FQNEAQ. The CDR3 is CASSPTDRGYEQYF. As DNA, the CDR3 is TGTGCCAGCAGCCCGACGGACAGGGGCTACGAGCAGTACTTC.

The J gene is TRBJ1-2, the V gene TRBV9; 9 positions agree with TRBD1. The V and J ends lost 4 bases and 8 bases, in that order; junction bases with no gene match: 9. Germline lookup yields CDR1 SGDLS and CDR2 YYNGEE. CDR3 length equals 14 residues. The CDR3 DNA sequence: TGTGCCAGCAGCTCCCGGACAGGGGCTCTGGGCTACACCTTC. Residues: CASSSRTGALGYTF. Full variable domain (remainder filled in from reference TRBV9 and TRBJ1-2): DSGVTQTPKHLITATGQRVTLRCSPRSGDLSVYWYQQSLDQGLQFLIQYYNGEERAKGNILERFSAQQFPDLHSELNLSSLELGDSALYFCASSSRTGALGYTFGSGTRLTVV.

V is TRBV7-2 and J is TRBJ2-1; TRBD1 matches at 8 bases. The CDR3 loop spans 17 amino acids. After removal of 7 bases from V and 4 bases from J, the junction contained 15 bases not matched to a gene. Germline values: CDR1 SGHTA, CDR2 FQGNSA. Written as DNA, the CDR3 is TGTGCCAGCACCAAAGACAGGGGTGCAGGAAGGTACAATGAGCAGTTCTTC. This encodes CASTKDRGAGRYNEQFF. Complete variable domain (other parts from reference TRBV7-2 and TRBJ2-1): GAGVSQSPSNKVTEKGKDVELRCDPISGHTALYWYRQSLGQGLEFLIYFQGNSAPDKSGLPSDRFSAERTGGSVSTLTIQRTQQEDSAVYLCASTKDRGAGRYNEQFFGPGTRLTVL.

The J gene is TRBJ2-5, the V gene TRBV2, with 12 bases fitting TRBD2. Germline values: CDR1 SNHLY, CDR2 FYNNEI. The CDR3 consists of 16 residues. With V trimmed by 5 bases and J by 2 bases, 6 bases remained unmatched. CDR3 loop: CASSNGLAGPQETQYF. CDR3 DNA: TGTGCCAGCAGTAACGGACTAGCGGGGCCTCAAGAGACCCAGTACTTC. Complete variable domain (other parts from reference TRBV2 and TRBJ2-5): EPEVTQTPSHQVTQMGQEVILRCVPISNHLYFYWYRQILGQKVEFLVSFYNNEISEKSEIFDDQFSVERPDGSNFTLKIRSTKLEDSAMYFCASSNGLAGPQETQYFGPGTRLLVL.

In its sample, this clone was seen a few times. The gene calls are TRBV3-1 (or the pseudogene TRBV3-2) and TRBJ1-2, with 8 bases lining up with TRBD1. This CDR3 has 12 residues. V trimming: 3 bases; J trimming: 8 bases; junction bases outside the gene matches: 2. CDR1 is LGHDT, CDR2 YNNKEL, per germline (reference sequence). The CDR3 region has the DNA TGTGCCAGCAGCCAGAGGGACAGGGGCTACACCTTC. It codes for CASSQRDRGYTF.

The chain couples TRBV2 to TRBJ1-1; D not certain. This CDR3 contains 13 residues. V was clipped by 8 bases and J by 0 bases, with 10 bases between them. CDR1 SNHLY and CDR2 FYNNEI come from the germline V gene. The CDR3 coding sequence is TGTGCCAGCGGAGGCGAAGTGAACACTGAAGCTTTCTTT. It encodes CASGGEVNTEAFF.

This rearrangement joins TRBV5-1 to TRBJ2-3; 10 nucleotides match TRBD1. Per the germline V gene, CDR1 is SGHRS and CDR2 is YFSETQ. The trim removed 2 bases at V and 4 bases at J, leaving 1 base unmatched. The CDR3 has 14 amino acids. CDR3 amino acids: CASSFGTGADTQYF. The CDR3 bases are TGCGCCAGCAGCTTCGGGACAGGGGCAGATACGCAGTATTTT.

The chain links TRBV7-7 to TRBJ1-5; no reliable D call. This CDR3 has 14 amino acids. The germline gives CDR1 SSHAT, CDR2 FNYEAQ (reference sequence). The germline V and J ends were trimmed by 5 bases and 14 bases, with 22 bases remaining between them. CDR3 amino acids: CASSLTPEAFPKHF. CDR3 in DNA: TGTGCCAGCAGCCTCACCCCCGAGGCATTCCCTAAGCATTTT.

In its sample, this clone was seen a few times. The gene calls are TRBV14 and TRBJ1-4; D not resolved. Germline loops: CDR1 SGHDN, CDR2 FVKESK. The CDR3 is made up of 14 amino acids. Trimming removed 1 base from V and 5 bases from J, with 8 bases in between. CDR3 loop: CASSQVRENEKLFF. For the CDR3, the DNA is TGTGCCAGCAGCCAAGTACGGGAGAATGAAAAACTGTTTTTT.

The rearrangement uses TRBV12-3 or TRBV12-4 and TRBJ1-1, with 7 nucleotides matching TRBD1. The CDR3 is 12 amino acids. The V and J ends lost 6 bases and 10 bases, in that order; junction bases with no gene match: 8. The CDR3: CASRTNRGGAFF. The CDR3 nucleotides are TGTGCCAGCAGGACGAACAGGGGAGGAGCTTTCTTT.

The chain uses TRBV7-3 and TRBJ2-7, with TRBD1 matching 11 bases. The CDR3 has 15 amino acids. V gave up 5 bases and J gave up 3 bases; unmatched junction bases: 6. CDR1 SGHTA and CDR2 FQGTGA come from the germline V gene. CDR3 residues: CASSRFGTGGYEQYF. DNA for the CDR3: TGTGCCAGCAGCCGATTCGGGACAGGGGGCTACGAGCAGTACTTC.

The chain employs TRBV5-5 and TRBJ2-2; 10 bases are a match to TRBD2. Germline V lookup: CDR1 SGHKS, CDR2 YYEKEE (reference sequence). Trimming removed 4 bases from V and 6 bases from J; junction bases left unmatched: 9. CDR3 length: 16 residues. CDR3 sequence (DNA): TGTGCCAGCAGCGGTGCCTGGCTAGCGGGAGCCGGGGAGCTGTTTTTT. Translation gives CASSGAWLAGAGELFF. The full variable domain, rest sourced from reference TRBV5-5 and TRBJ2-2, is DAGVTQSPTHLIKTRGQQVTLRCSPISGHKSVSWYQQVLGQGPQFIFQYYEKEERGRGNFPDRFSARQFPNYSSELNVNALLLGDSALYLCASSGAWLAGAGELFFGEGSRLTVL.

V usage is TRBV3-1 (or the pseudogene TRBV3-2) and J usage is TRBJ1-2; D might be TRBD1 (5 bases). V was cut by 5 bases and J by 1 base, with 11 bases left in between. Germline CDR1 and CDR2: LGHDT and YNNKEL (reference sequence). The CDR3 is 14 amino acids. Here the CDR3 reads CASSYAGGNYGYTF. The CDR3 bases are TGTGCCAGCAGCTACGCCGGGGGTAACTATGGCTACACCTTC.

The gene calls are TRBV6-5 and TRBJ2-7; no firm D call. V was trimmed by 4 bases and J by 3 bases, leaving 10 bases between them. Looked up from germline, CDR1 is MNHEY and CDR2 is SVGAGI. This CDR3 has 13 amino acids. CDR3 in DNA: TGTGCCAGCAGTTCGAGAAATCTCTACGAGCAGTACTTC. Its translation is CASSSRNLYEQYF.

The J gene is TRBJ2-1, the V gene TRBV5-1; TRBD2 aligns across 7 bases. Germline CDR1 and CDR2: SGHRS and YFSETQ. This CDR3 has 14 amino acids. The junction had 9 bases not matched to a gene; V was cut back by 7 bases and J by 5 bases. The CDR3 sequence: CASSGGGGNNEQFF. CDR3 nucleotides: TGCGCCAGCTCGGGCGGGGGAGGGAACAATGAGCAGTTCTTC.

This sequence joins TRBV30 and TRBJ1-1; tentatively, D is TRBD1 (5 bases). V lost 4 bases to trimming and J lost 4 bases, with 13 bases between them. The CDR3 totals 13 residues. Per germline, CDR1 GTSNPN and CDR2 SVGIG (reference sequence). The CDR3 loop is CAWTRQLGTEAFF. The CDR3 region has the DNA TGTGCCTGGACCCGACAGTTGGGCACTGAAGCTTTCTTT. Full variable domain (missing parts from reference TRBV30 and TRBJ1-1): SQTIHQWPATLVQPVGSPLSLECTVEGTSNPNLYWYRQAAGRGLQLLFYSVGIGQISSEVPQNLSASRPQDRQFILSSKKLLLSDSGFYLCAWTRQLGTEAFFGQGTRLTVV.

V is TRBV6-6 and J is TRBJ2-7; no reliable D call. V lost 8 bases and J 2 bases, leaving 13 bases between the germline ends. This CDR3 spans 13 amino acids. Germline CDR1 MNHNY, CDR2 SVGAGI (reference sequence). CDR3 sequence: CASAPPIAYEQYF. Written as DNA, the CDR3 is TGTGCCAGCGCCCCCCCTATCGCCTACGAGCAGTACTTC.